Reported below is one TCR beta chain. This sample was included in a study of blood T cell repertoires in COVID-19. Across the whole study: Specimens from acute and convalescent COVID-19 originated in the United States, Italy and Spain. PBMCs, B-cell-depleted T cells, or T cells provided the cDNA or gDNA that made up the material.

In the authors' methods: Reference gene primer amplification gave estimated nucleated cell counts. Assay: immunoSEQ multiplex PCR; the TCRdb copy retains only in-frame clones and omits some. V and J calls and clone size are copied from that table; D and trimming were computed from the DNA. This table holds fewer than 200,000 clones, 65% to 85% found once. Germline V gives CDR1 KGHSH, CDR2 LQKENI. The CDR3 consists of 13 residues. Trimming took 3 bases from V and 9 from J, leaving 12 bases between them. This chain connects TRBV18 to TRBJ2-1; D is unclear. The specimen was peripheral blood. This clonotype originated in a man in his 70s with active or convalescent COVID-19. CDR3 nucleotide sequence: TGTGCCAGCTCACCCGACCGGGTGGCTGAGCAGTTCTTC. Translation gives CASSPDRVAEQFF.